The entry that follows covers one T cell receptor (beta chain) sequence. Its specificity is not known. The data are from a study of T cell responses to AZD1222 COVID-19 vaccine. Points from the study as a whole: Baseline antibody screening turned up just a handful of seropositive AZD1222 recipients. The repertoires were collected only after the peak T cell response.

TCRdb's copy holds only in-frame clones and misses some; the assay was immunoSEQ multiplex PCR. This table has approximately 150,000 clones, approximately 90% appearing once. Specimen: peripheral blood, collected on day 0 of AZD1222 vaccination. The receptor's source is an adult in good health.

This CDR3 reads CASSPSGLAGVNTGELFF. In DNA form, the CDR3 reads TGTGCCAGCAGCCCGTCGGGACTAGCGGGGGTTAACACCGGGGAGCTGTTTTTT. This chain links TRBV11-2 with TRBJ2-2, with 14 bases that match TRBD2. The CDR3 loop spans 18 amino acids. The ends lost 5 bases at V and 2 bases at J; junction bases unmatched: 7. Germline V gene sequence: CDR1 SGHAT, CDR2 FQNNGV.